This TCR beta chain comes out of a study of blood T cell repertoires in COVID-19 (dated by TCRdb to about 2020). With regard to the full study: The collaborator samples originated in the United States, Italy and Spain and spanned the acute and convalescent phases of COVID-19. The material from the prospective study consisted of cDNA or gDNA derived from T cells, B-cell-depleted T cells, or PBMCs. Deeply sampled blood TCRbeta repertoires from subjects exposed to, actively infected with, or recovered from COVID-19 were included in the dataset. A freely available public database, intended as a resource for researchers studying the immune response to SARS-CoV-2, is where the repertoires were released. The samples were drawn from two sources: the first 160 participants of the ongoing ImmuneRACE study, and 1,000 to 1,500 subjects contributed by 6 global collaborators. A de-identified subject ID, COVID-19 status, age in years and sex were almost always included in the sample metadata. Where available, HLA class I and class II types were taken from metadata supplied by the sample provider and were not determined by assay-based typing. On the study overall, not on this receptor specifically: Clinical and demographic metadata were provided uncurated, with the amount varying by source and participant.

The germline V gene (reference sequence) supplies CDR1 LGHDT and CDR2 YNNKEL. V is cut by 4 bases and J by 3 bases, and the space between the germline ends is 10 bases. Including the terminal cysteine and phenylalanine, the CDR3 comprises 14 residues. The sequence is cut down to CDR3 DNA, 42 bases in frame from base 1. The immunoSEQ Assay, a bias-controlled multiplex PCR, was used to amplify TCRbeta CDR3 regions from genomic DNA. In the original analysis: The number of nucleated cells in each sample was estimated from the amplification of reference gene primers within the assay. Sequence reads were collapsed and filtered to measure the absolute abundance of every unique TCRbeta CDR3 rearrangement. For each sample, productive Simpson clonality was calculated as the square root of Simpson's diversity index over productive rearrangements. The clones in this table, taken by TCRdb from immuneACCESS, are in-frame only. Not every clone is retained; where verified, under half of the shortfall comes from an unresolved V gene, and the cause of the rest is unknown. The D gene and trimming were derived from the DNA, and the V and J assignments and clone size from that table. In all, the sample holds 250,000 to 400,000 clones, and under 90% of those were seen once. 5% to 5.5% of the sample rests with the top ten.

Participants in the prospective study were enrolled through a virtual design, were aged roughly 18 to 95 years, and lived in roughly 24 United States geographic areas. To assign participants to cohorts, the prospective study relied on clinical history that participants themselves reported in a screening survey and a study questionnaire. ImmuneRACE Cohort 3 recovered participants were defined by two consecutive negative NP/OP PCR tests, healthcare professional clearance, or symptom resolution. Each participant in the prospective study had whole blood, serum and a nasopharyngeal or oropharyngeal swab collected by mobile phlebotomists. Additional blood draws and questionnaires over an approximately 2-month period could optionally be provided by prospective study participants. Blood samples from the prospective study were shipped frozen or at room temperature prior to DNA extraction. Note on this clone: The clone's antigen remains unknown. The record has no base qualities; no much larger clone is one base away.

The receptor was isolated from a man in his sixties who had recovered from COVID-19. The chain joins TRBV3-1 (or the pseudogene TRBV3-2) to TRBJ1-5; the best D guess is TRBD1, with 5 bases matching. The sequencing sample was made of PBMCs or T cells enriched from blood (not recorded which). In nucleotide form, the sequence is TGTGCCAGCAGCCTAACACAGGACAATCAGCCCCAGCATTTT. It is translated as CASSLTQDNQPQHF.